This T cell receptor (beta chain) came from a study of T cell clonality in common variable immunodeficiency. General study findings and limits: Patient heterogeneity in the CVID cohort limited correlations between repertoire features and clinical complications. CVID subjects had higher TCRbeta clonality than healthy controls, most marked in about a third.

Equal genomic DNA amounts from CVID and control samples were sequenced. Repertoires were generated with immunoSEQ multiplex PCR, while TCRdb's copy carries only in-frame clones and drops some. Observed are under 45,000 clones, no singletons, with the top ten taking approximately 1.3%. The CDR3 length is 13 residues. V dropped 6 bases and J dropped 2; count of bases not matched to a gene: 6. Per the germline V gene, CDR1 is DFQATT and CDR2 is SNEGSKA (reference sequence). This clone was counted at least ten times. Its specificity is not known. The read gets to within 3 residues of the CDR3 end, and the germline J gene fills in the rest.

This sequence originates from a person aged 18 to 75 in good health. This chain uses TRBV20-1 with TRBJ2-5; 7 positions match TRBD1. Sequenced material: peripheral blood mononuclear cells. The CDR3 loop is CSASVGQQETQYF. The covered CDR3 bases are TGCAGTGCGTCGGTGGGACAGCAAGAGACC.